This T cell receptor (beta chain) is from a study of blood T cell repertoires in COVID-19. A word on this clone: Other DNA sequences of this sample code for an identical CDR3.

Between the trimmed V and J ends, which lost 2 bases and 5 bases, there was a span of 12 bases. Germline V lookup: CDR1 KGHSH, CDR2 LQKENI. CDR3 length: 14 residues. This table comes from immunoSEQ multiplex PCR, and its TCRdb copy is limited to in-frame clones, with some not included. The sample comprises roughly 230,000 clones, around four fifths of which are singletons, and 8% to 11% rests with the top ten. The sample comprised peripheral blood. The rearrangement links TRBV18 to TRBJ1-1, with D perhaps TRBD1 (5 bases). This receptor was identified in a woman at least 80 years old with COVID-19, enrolled during active disease. The CDR3 nucleotides read TGTGCCAGCTCACCAGGTCCGGGGGATACTGAAGCTTTCTTT. Protein sequence: CASSPGPGDTEAFF.